This T cell receptor (beta chain) was retrieved from a study of blood T cell repertoires in COVID-19. Study at large: Samples came from the United States, Italy and Spain, spanning acute and convalescent COVID-19. Sample material is recorded as cDNA or gDNA derived from T cells, B-cell-depleted T cells, or PBMCs.

V dropped 3 bases and J dropped 7 bases, with 9 bases sitting between them. Germline V lookup: CDR1 SGHTA, CDR2 FQGTGA. CDR3 length: 12 residues. Here immunoSEQ multiplex PCR was the method, and the copy in TCRdb shows in-frame clones only, minus some. The sample lists some 250,000 clones; roughly 76% were seen once. Seattle patients were enrolled during active infection and followed longitudinally. The source of this sequence is an elderly woman with COVID-19, enrolled during active disease. Source material: peripheral blood. This chain connects TRBV7-3 to TRBJ2-5, with D unresolved. For the CDR3, the DNA is TGTGCCAGCAGCTTCCCTCCGGGGACCCAGTACTTC. As protein: CASSFPPGTQYF.